The TCR beta chain described here comes from a study of T cell responses to AZD1222 COVID-19 vaccine. Here immunoSEQ multiplex PCR was the method, and the copy in TCRdb shows in-frame clones only, minus some. This sample has 120,000 or so clones, with about 90% found just once. Second-dose intervals of approximately 4 or approximately 12 weeks were pooled. Findings and caveats of the study: With two AZD1222 doses given, Spike-specific TCR breadth and depth both rose. Vaccine-associated CD4 TCRs ranged over spike, dominating at 160-218 and 743-854. Reports say nearly half of spike-specific TCRs go after unmutated variant regions.

Note on this clone: Its antigen is unknown.

The CDR3 consists of 14 residues. CDR1 is MNHNY and CDR2 is SVGAGI in the germline V gene (reference sequence). Deletions cut 2 bases from V and 1 base from J, with 6 bases between. The chain couples TRBV6-6 to TRBJ1-3; D is ambiguous. The clonotype was recovered from an adult who received the AZD1222 COVID-19 vaccine. The source was peripheral blood, collected 28 days after the second AZD1222 dose. In nucleotides, the CDR3 is TGTGCCAGCAGTTACGGTGGATCTGGAAACACCATATATTTT. It is translated as CASSYGGSGNTIYF.